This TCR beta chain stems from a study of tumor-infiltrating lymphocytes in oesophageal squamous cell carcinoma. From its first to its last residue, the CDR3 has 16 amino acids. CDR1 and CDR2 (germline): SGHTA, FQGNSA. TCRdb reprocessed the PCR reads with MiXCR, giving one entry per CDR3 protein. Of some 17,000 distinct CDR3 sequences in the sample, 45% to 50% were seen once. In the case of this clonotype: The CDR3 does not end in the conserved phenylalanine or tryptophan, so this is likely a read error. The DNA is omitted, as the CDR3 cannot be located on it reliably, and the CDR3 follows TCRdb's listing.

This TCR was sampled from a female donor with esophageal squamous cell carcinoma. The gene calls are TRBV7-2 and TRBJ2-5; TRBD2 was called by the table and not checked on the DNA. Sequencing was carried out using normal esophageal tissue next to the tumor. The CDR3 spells CASSFYVDDSPLHFGN.